Included here is one TCR beta chain sequence, with context. The sample is drawn from a study of blood T cell repertoires in COVID-19. Between the trimmed V and J ends, which lost 7 bases and 6 bases, there was a span of 22 bases. The germline gives CDR1 LNHDA, CDR2 SQIVND (reference sequence). The CDR3 totals 16 residues. Data came from immunoSEQ multiplex PCR; TCRdb stores just in-frame clones and leaves some out. The sample lists about 310,000 clones; around nine tenths were seen once. Sequenced: PBMCs or T cells enriched from blood (not recorded which). This chain connects TRBV19 to TRBJ1-5, with D maybe TRBD1 (6 bases). The receptor's source is a woman in her 30s who had recovered from COVID-19. CDR3 loop: CASNQTPDSEFQPQHF. The CDR3 coding sequence is TGTGCCAGTAATCAAACCCCGGACAGTGAATTTCAGCCCCAGCATTTT.